Listed below are T cell receptor beta chains from one sample, sequenced in a study of control samples from healthy donors and cancer patients. Libraries were prepared by immunoSEQ multiplex PCR; TCRdb keeps only in-frame clonotypes and omits some of them. This repertoire shows around 49,000 clones, approximately 89% found once; its top ten account for 1.5% to 2%. Sequences were obtained from PBMCs. The receptors stem from a middle-aged man with colorectal cancer. Each CDR3 is given with its conserved first and last residue. A D gene is named only where the DNA matches it firmly. A clone size is listed for some rows: how often the clone was seen (once, few, many), or a class if it is expanded.

v_call	j_call	d_call	clone_size	cdr3_aa	cdr3_nt
TRBV28	TRBJ1-3	NA	NA	CASSFNTGIINTIYF	TGTGCCAGCAGTTTTAATACAGGGATTATAAACACCATATATTTT
TRBV6-1	TRBJ1-5	NA	NA	CASSERLNQPQHF	TGTGCCAGCAGTGAGAGACTTAATCAGCCCCAGCATTTT
TRBV28	TRBJ1-1	NA	once	CACLGGAEVGAFF	TGTGCCTGCCTTGGGGGCGCTGAGGTGGGAGCTTTCTTT
TRBV9	TRBJ2-1	NA	once	CASSVGTENEQFF	TGTGCCAGCAGCGTAGGGACAGAGAATGAGCAGTTCTTC
TRBV5-1	TRBJ2-5	NA	once	CASSGEETQYF	TGCGCCAGCAGCGGTGAGGAGACCCAGTACTTC
TRBV10-3	TRBJ2-5	NA	NA	CAIAIEYQETQYF	TGTGCCATCGCTATCGAGTACCAAGAGACCCAGTACTTC
TRBV7-8	TRBJ1-6	NA	once	CASTLRGSSSNSPLHF	TGTGCCAGCACCCTAAGAGGGAGCTCATCTAATTCACCCCTCCACTTT
TRBV5-4	TRBJ2-7	TRBD2	NA	CASSLATSGRAYEQYF	TGTGCCAGCAGCTTAGCGACTAGCGGGAGGGCATACGAGCAGTACTTC
TRBV30	TRBJ1-5	NA	NA	CAWSWTDNQPQHF	TGTGCCTGGAGCTGGACAGACAATCAGCCCCAGCATTTT
TRBV30	TRBJ2-3	NA	NA	CAWSRTGSTDTQYF	TGTGCCTGGTCCAGGACCGGTAGCACAGATACGCAGTATTTT
TRBV13	TRBJ2-7	NA	NA	CASSSGNEQYF	TGTGCCAGCAGCTCAGGGAACGAGCAGTACTTC
TRBV27	TRBJ2-6	TRBD2	NA	CASSALTSGPLSGANVLTF	TGTGCCAGCAGTGCCCTGACTAGCGGGCCCCTCTCTGGGGCCAACGTCCTGACTTTC
TRBV18	TRBJ2-3	TRBD2	NA	CASSLGEGGASDTQYF	TGTGCCAGCTCACTCGGGGAGGGAGGGGCCTCAGATACGCAGTATTTT
TRBV6-5	TRBJ1-5	NA	NA	CASSYSRNQPQHF	TGTGCCAGCAGTTACTCTAGGAATCAGCCCCAGCATTTT
TRBV11-2	TRBJ1-4	NA	NA	CASSPGLGQVLFF	TGTGCCAGCAGCCCAGGACTGGGGCAGGTACTGTTTTTT
TRBV11-3	TRBJ1-1	NA	NA	CASSLGEGMNTEAFF	TGTGCCAGCAGCTTAGGGGAAGGGATGAACACTGAAGCTTTCTTT
TRBV18	TRBJ2-3	NA	NA	CASSPQVRDTQYF	TGTGCCAGCTCACCACAGGTCAGAGATACGCAGTATTTT
TRBV27	TRBJ2-3	NA	NA	CASSSVSGSTDTQYF	TGTGCCAGCAGTTCTGTTAGCGGTAGCACAGATACGCAGTATTTT
TRBV11-2	TRBJ2-1	NA	few	CASSPTSTSYNEQFF	TGTGCCAGCAGCCCAACTAGCACCTCCTACAATGAGCAGTTCTTC
TRBV5-6	TRBJ1-2	NA	NA	CASSSYWRGYTF	TGTGCCAGCAGCTCATATTGGCGCGGCTACACCTTC
TRBV24-1	TRBJ2-1	NA	NA	CATSGEYNEQFF	TGTGCCACCAGTGGAGAGTACAATGAGCAGTTCTTC
TRBV27	TRBJ2-1	TRBD2	NA	CASSSLASGPAEQFF	TGTGCCAGCAGCTCTTTAGCTAGCGGACCCGCGGAGCAGTTCTTC
TRBV3-1/TRBV3-2	TRBJ2-5	NA	NA	CASSQVSGRGETQYF	TGTGCCAGCAGCCAAGTTAGCGGAAGAGGGGAGACCCAGTACTTC
TRBV5-1	TRBJ1-2	NA	once	CASSLDGPIYGHTF	TGCGCCAGCAGCTTGGACGGCCCCATTTATGGCCACACCTTC
TRBV11-2	TRBJ2-7	NA	NA	CASTLGGSYEQYF	TGTGCCAGCACGCTGGGCGGGTCCTACGAGCAGTACTTC
TRBV11-3	TRBJ2-7	NA	NA	CASSSDLSYEQYF	TGTGCCAGCAGCTCCGATCTTTCCTACGAGCAGTACTTC